Described below is a single T cell receptor beta chain sequence and its context. CDR3 length: 11 residues. Trimming shortened V by 7 bases and J by 4 bases, and 9 bases separated the two germline ends. Germline values: CDR1 SGDLS, CDR2 YYNGEE. Per the original data handling: Reference gene primer amplification gave nucleated cell count estimates. TCRdb keeps only in-frame clones here, not all; method: immunoSEQ multiplex PCR. V and J calls and clone size are copied from that table; D and trimming were computed from the DNA. The table shows 140,000 to 150,000 clones, with 88% occurring only once. This sample is drawn from a study of blood T cell repertoires in COVID-19. Overall study context: Sample material is recorded as cDNA or gDNA derived from T cells, B-cell-depleted T cells, or PBMCs.

Sample: peripheral blood. The chain is built from TRBV9 and TRBJ2-7, with D possibly TRBD1 on 6 matching bases. The sequence was collected from a man in his 60s with active or convalescent COVID-19. Here the CDR3 reads CASGGVYEQYF. DNA of the CDR3: TGTGCCAGCGGGGGCGTTTACGAGCAGTACTTC.